This TCR beta chain came from a study of T cells in narcolepsy. General observations from the study: Autoreactive clone sequences were missing from some blood memory CD4+ repertoires.

The protocol was immunoSEQ multiplex PCR, while the TCRdb copy is restricted to in-frame clones and leaves out a portion. The table has around 34,000 clones, roughly 80% seen once. This clone was counted a few times. Its antigen remains unidentified. Germline loops: CDR1 SNHLY, CDR2 FYNNEI. V shed 11 bases and J shed 5 bases, with 13 bases lying between them. The CDR3 is made up of 11 amino acids. Sequencing input: memory (CD45RA-) CD4+ T cells from blood. The rearrangement links TRBV2 to TRBJ2-7, with D uncertain. This clonotype originated in a human donor in good health. The DNA for the CDR3 is TGTGCCTGCCTGCGAGGAAACGAGCAGTACTTC. Its protein product is CACLRGNEQYF.